This entry features one TCR beta chain sequence. Germline V lookup: CDR1 MNHNY, CDR2 SVGAGI (reference sequence). This CDR3 comprises 15 residues. Trimming left V 4 bases short and J 0 bases short, with 10 bases between. As originally analysed: Reference gene primer amplification gave nucleated cell count estimates. Sequencing was performed with immunoSEQ multiplex PCR; in TCRdb, only in-frame clones are kept and a portion is missing. V and J calls and clone size are given by that table; D and trimming were obtained from the DNA. The repertoire consists of 150,000 to 200,000 clones, with about four fifths occurring once and the leading ten covering approximately 7%. The sample is drawn from a study of blood T cell repertoires in COVID-19. At the level of the study: T cells, B-cell-depleted T cells, or PBMCs provided the cDNA or gDNA that served as material.

This sequence was found in a human donor in a cohort sampled during active COVID-19. Sequencing input: peripheral blood. This sequence joins TRBV6-6 and TRBJ2-1; D possibly corresponds to TRBD1 (6 bases). The CDR3 loop reads CASSSTGNSYNEQFF. CDR3 sequence (DNA): TGTGCCAGCAGTTCTACAGGGAACTCCTACAATGAGCAGTTCTTC.